What follows is one T cell receptor beta chain and its context. Profiled with immunoSEQ multiplex PCR; TCRdb holds only in-frame clones, not every one. The repertoire consists of 150,000 or so clones, with 92% occurring once and the leading ten covering under 2%. These data are taken from a study of T cell responses to AZD1222 COVID-19 vaccine. The sample here was peripheral blood, taken on day 0 of AZD1222 vaccination. The TCR sequence derives from an adult in good health.

The CDR3, as DNA: TGTGCCAGCAGTTCGGATGGACAACTTCTAGGTGGCTACACCTTC. Translating gives CASSSDGQLLGGYTF. V gene TRBV28 combines with J gene TRBJ1-2, with a tentative D call TRBD1 (5 bases). Germline values: CDR1 MDHEN, CDR2 SYDVKM. The CDR3 is 15 residues long. The V end was cut by 4 bases, the J end by 7 bases, with 19 bases between.